The 3 T cell receptor beta chains below all came from one sample that was sequenced in a study of shared clonotypes between healthy human individuals. The method was immunoSEQ multiplex PCR; TCRdb's version includes in-frame clones alone and lacks a portion of them. Here the sample spans under 2,500,000 clones, around 95% being singletons. The specimen was naive CD4+ T cells sorted from blood. This sample's subset: CD45RA+ positively selected. The origin of the receptors is a man aged 18 to 30 in good health.

The rearrangement joins TRBV21-1 to TRBJ2-7; TRBD2, the table's D call, was not compared with the DNA. TRBV21-1 is tagged as a pseudogene. CDR3 length equals 14 residues. The DNA of the CDR3 is TGTGCCAGCCCTAACCCGGGGGTCACCTACGAGCAGTACTTC. Amino acids: CASPNPGVTYEQYF.

The V call is TRBV10-1, the J call TRBJ1-1, with D perhaps matching TRBD1 (6 bases). The CDR3 totals 15 residues. The germline V gene encodes CDR1 WNHNN and CDR2 SYGVQD (reference sequence). Trimming cost V 7 bases and J 0 bases, with 15 bases left between them. In nucleotides, the CDR3 is TGCGCCAGCACTGCCACAGGGATCATGAACACTGAAGCTTTCTTT. Protein sequence: CASTATGIMNTEAFF.

The chain uses TRBV6-1 and TRBJ2-3; 8 nucleotides agree with TRBD2. The V and J ends lost 6 bases and 3 bases, in that order; junction bases with no gene match: 8. The CDR3 has 15 residues. Germline CDR1 reads MNHNS; CDR2 reads SASEGT. The CDR3 here is CASRTALAGTDTQYF. CDR3 bases: TGTGCCAGCAGAACGGCTCTAGCGGGTACAGATACGCAGTATTTT.